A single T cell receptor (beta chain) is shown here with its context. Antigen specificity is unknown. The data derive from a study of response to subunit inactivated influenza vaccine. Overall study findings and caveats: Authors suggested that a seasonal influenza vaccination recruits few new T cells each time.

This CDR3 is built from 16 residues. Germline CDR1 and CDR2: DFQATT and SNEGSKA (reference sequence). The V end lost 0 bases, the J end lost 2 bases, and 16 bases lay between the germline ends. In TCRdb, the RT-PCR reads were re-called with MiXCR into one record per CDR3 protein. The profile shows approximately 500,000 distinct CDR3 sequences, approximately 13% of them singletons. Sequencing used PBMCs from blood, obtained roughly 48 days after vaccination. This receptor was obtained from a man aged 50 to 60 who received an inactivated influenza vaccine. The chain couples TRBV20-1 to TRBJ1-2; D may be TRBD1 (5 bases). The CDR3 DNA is TGCAGTGCTAGAGATCCTGATAGGGGTTGGAACTATGGCTACACCTTC. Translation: CSARDPDRGWNYGYTF.